The rows below give T cell receptor beta chains drawn from one sample of a study of cytomegalovirus exposure and HLA in healthy donors. Repertoires were generated with immunoSEQ multiplex PCR, while TCRdb's copy carries only in-frame clones and drops some. The table shows roughly 90,000 clones, with about four fifths occurring only once. The sample comprised PBMCs. All receptors derive from a man younger than 40 in good health and CMV-seropositive. Each CDR3 is given with its conserved first and last residue. Each record gives: J gene, D gene, clone size, V gene, CDR3 protein, CDR3 DNA. D genes are given only for firm matches. Rows give clone size only sometimes, using once, few, many, or a class for an expanded clone.

>TRBJ2-1|-|-|TRBV5-4
CASSRRDRTYNEQFF
TGTGCCAGCAGCCGGCGGGACAGAACCTACAATGAGCAGTTCTTC
>TRBJ2-7|TRBD2|few|TRBV6-5
CASRRIAGYEQYF
TGTGCCAGCAGGAGGATAGCGGGCTACGAGCAGTACTTC
>TRBJ2-7|TRBD2|-|TRBV9
CASSVGLAPHEQYF
TGTGCCAGCAGCGTCGGACTAGCGCCTCACGAGCAGTACTTC
>TRBJ2-7|-|-|TRBV6-1
CASSEQIGGGHEQYF
TGTGCCAGCAGTGAACAAATAGGGGGTGGCCACGAGCAGTACTTC
>TRBJ1-1|-|-|TRBV19
CASSTPLRNTEAFF
TGTGCCAGTAGTACCCCCCTAAGGAACACTGAAGCTTTCTTT
>TRBJ1-3|-|-|TRBV28
CASSLRGRGGNTIYF
TGTGCCAGCAGTTTACGAGGACGGGGGGGAAACACCATATATTTT
>TRBJ2-1|-|-|TRBV9
CASSVDLQAWEQFF
TGTGCCAGCAGCGTAGACCTCCAAGCTTGGGAGCAGTTCTTC
>TRBJ2-7|-|-|TRBV7-8
CASSLAHSSYEQYF
TGTGCCAGCAGCTTAGCCCACAGCTCCTACGAGCAGTACTTC
>TRBJ1-1|-|-|TRBV7-2
CASSLPPKGLGNTEAFF
TGTGCCAGCAGCTTACCCCCTAAGGGGCTGGGGAACACTGAAGCTTTCTTT
>TRBJ2-3|-|once|TRBV29-1
CSAQGSSGTDTQYF
TGCAGCGCCCAAGGATCTAGTGGTACAGATACGCAGTATTTT
>TRBJ2-7|TRBD2|-|TRBV18
CASSPIATSGTTYEQYF
TGTGCCAGCTCACCAATTGCCACTAGCGGGACGACCTACGAGCAGTACTTC
>TRBJ2-7|-|-|TRBV7-2
CASSYLPYEQYF
TGTGCCAGCAGCTATCTTCCCTACGAGCAGTACTTC
>TRBJ1-1|TRBD1|-|TRBV4-1
CASRGQIMNTEAFF
TGCGCCAGCAGGGGACAGATAATGAACACTGAAGCTTTCTTT
>TRBJ2-2|-|-|TRBV29-1
CSVVRGGSTGELFF
TGCAGCGTTGTCCGCGGGGGCAGCACCGGGGAGCTGTTTTTT
>TRBJ2-1|-|-|TRBV7-6
CASSLAVGGMEQFF
TGTGCCAGCAGCTTAGCTGTCGGCGGGATGGAGCAGTTCTTC
>TRBJ2-5|TRBD2|-|TRBV25-1
CASSVGTSGKETQYF
TGTGCCAGCAGTGTGGGGACTAGCGGTAAAGAGACCCAGTACTTC
>TRBJ1-3|TRBD1|-|TRBV27
CASSLQGTALLSGNTIYF
TGTGCCAGCAGTTTACAAGGGACAGCGTTACTATCTGGAAACACCATATATTTT
>TRBJ1-3|-|-|TRBV11-2
CASSLQGSFSGNTIYF
TGTGCCAGCAGCCTCCAAGGGAGCTTCTCTGGAAACACCATATATTTT
>TRBJ2-7|-|-|TRBV7-9
CASSLARGEQYF
TGTGCCAGCAGCTTAGCCAGGGGAGAGCAGTACTTC
>TRBJ2-7|TRBD2|few|TRBV6-1
CASSVGLAGYEQYF
TGTGCCAGCAGTGTGGGACTAGCGGGCTACGAGCAGTACTTC
>TRBJ1-2|TRBD1|-|TRBV30
CAWSVTGVGYTF
TGTGCCTGGAGTGTGACAGGGGTGGGCTACACCTTC
>TRBJ1-1|-|-|TRBV30
CAWSVSQGGTEAFF
TGTGCCTGGAGTGTATCCCAGGGAGGCACTGAAGCTTTCTTT
>TRBJ1-4|TRBD1|-|TRBV5-1
CASSLSGGGEKLFF
TGCGCCAGCAGCTTGTCAGGGGGTGGAGAAAAACTGTTTTTT
>TRBJ2-3|-|-|TRBV29-1
CSVVDRASGTDTQYF
TGCAGCGTTGTCGACAGGGCTAGCGGCACAGATACGCAGTATTTT
>TRBJ2-1|TRBD1|-|TRBV7-2
CASSLDQGAKYNEQFF
TGTGCCAGCAGCTTAGATCAGGGGGCGAAATACAATGAGCAGTTCTTC
>TRBJ1-2|-|-|TRBV19
CASSVNSYYGYTF
TGTGCCAGTAGTGTGAACAGTTACTATGGCTACACCTTC
>TRBJ2-7|TRBD1|-|TRBV6-5
CASSYVGTEYEQYF
TGTGCCAGCAGTTACGTAGGGACAGAGTACGAGCAGTACTTC
>TRBJ1-5|-|-|TRBV29-1
CSVANSNQPQHF
TGCAGCGTTGCAAATAGCAATCAGCCCCAGCATTTT
>TRBJ1-5|TRBD1|-|TRBV18
CASSAGTGINSNQPQHF
TGTGCCAGCTCAGCCGGGACAGGGATCAATAGCAATCAGCCCCAGCATTTT
>TRBJ1-2|TRBD1|-|TRBV11-2
CASSLPGQGIKGYTF
TGTGCCAGCAGCTTACCGGGACAGGGGATTAAAGGCTACACCTTC
>TRBJ2-7|-|-|TRBV18
CASSPLDTSYEQYF
TGTGCCAGCTCACCACTTGACACCTCCTACGAGCAGTACTTC
>TRBJ1-2|TRBD1|-|TRBV6-1
CASSVYRGDGYTF
TGTGCCAGCAGTGTCTACAGGGGGGATGGCTACACCTTC
>TRBJ1-2|-|many|TRBV5-1
CASSSNGNGYTF
TGCGCCAGCAGCTCCAACGGTAATGGCTACACCTTC
>TRBJ2-7|-|once|TRBV29-1
CSVGPLPYEQYF
TGCAGCGTTGGGCCGTTACCCTACGAGCAGTACTTC
>TRBJ1-1|TRBD1|-|TRBV27
CASSSRGRGTEAFF
TGTGCCAGCAGTTCCAGGGGGCGCGGGACTGAAGCTTTCTTT
>TRBJ2-7|TRBD2|-|TRBV30
CAWIEGTSPWGEQYF
TGTGCCTGGATTGAGGGGACTAGCCCCTGGGGAGAGCAGTACTTC
>TRBJ1-4|TRBD1|-|TRBV29-1
CSVETGTGSGKLFF
TGCAGCGTTGAAACCGGGACAGGGTCGGGAAAACTGTTTTTT
>TRBJ2-1|TRBD2|-|TRBV5-6
CASSRDAGGSYNEQFF
TGTGCCAGCAGCAGAGACGCGGGAGGGTCCTACAATGAGCAGTTCTTC
>TRBJ1-4|TRBD1|few|TRBV4-1
CASSQLDRGDEKLFF
TGCGCCAGCAGCCAATTAGACAGGGGAGACGAAAAACTGTTTTTT
>TRBJ2-1|-|-|TRBV28
CASSFQGPPYNEQFF
TGTGCCAGCAGTTTTCAGGGGCCTCCCTACAATGAGCAGTTCTTC
>TRBJ2-7|-|-|TRBV6-1
CASSDLTSLSSYEQYF
TGTGCCAGCAGTGACCTGACTAGTCTGAGCTCCTACGAGCAGTACTTC
>TRBJ2-7|TRBD2|-|TRBV6-6
CASSYPSGAGVGEQYF
TGTGCCAGCAGTTACCCCAGTGGGGCGGGAGTGGGGGAGCAGTACTTC
>TRBJ2-2|-|-|TRBV7-2
CASSYRSGAHITGELFF
TGTGCCAGCAGCTACCGAAGTGGGGCGCATATCACCGGGGAGCTGTTTTTT
>TRBJ2-2|TRBD2|-|TRBV19
CASTGLAGGTGELFF
TGTGCCAGTACTGGACTAGCGGGAGGTACCGGGGAGCTGTTTTTT